This T cell receptor (beta chain) was sequenced for a study of T cells expressing NK-cell markers. Background on the study: There were seven HCMV-seropositive donors and one seronegative donor among the eight sequenced. General study points: Of the CD8+ T cells in 5 to 7 donors, 1.0-7.0% belonged to dominant NKG2C+ clonotypes. Researchers report these clonotypes also headed the CD3+CD56-NKG2C+ fraction in four donors.

TCRdb re-analyzed the 5' RACE reads; it lists each CDR3 protein once, without DNA. This sample's table has about 390,000 distinct CDR3 sequences. The CDR3 contains 14 residues. Germline CDR1 reads PRHDT; CDR2 reads FYEKMQ (reference sequence). Notes on this clonotype: As yet, its antigen is unknown.

The sequenced sample was blood T cells: a sorted CD56 or NKG2C T cell subset, CD4+ or CD8+ T cells, or bulk PBMC T cells (not recorded which). This TCR was sampled from a woman aged 45 to 65 in good health. The genes are TRBV13 and TRBJ2-3; TCRdb returns TRBD1, unconfirmable since there is no DNA. CDR3 loop: CASSWGTTTDTQYF.